Given below is one T cell receptor beta chain in context. Its antigen is unknown. One entry per CDR3 protein, without DNA, is what TCRdb gives after re-calling the 5' RACE reads. The repertoire table contains about 160,000 distinct CDR3 sequences. The data were obtained in a study of T cells expressing NK-cell markers. Across the study: Seven sequenced donors out of eight were HCMV-seropositive, one seronegative.

Study-level results: In a handful of donors, dominant CD3+CD56+NKG2C+ clonotypes ranked among the top 10 CD8+ clonotypes.

The CDR3 is 15 amino acids. Germline CDR1 is SQVTM and CDR2 is ANQGSEA. The specimen sequenced was blood T cells: a sorted CD56 or NKG2C T cell subset, CD4+ or CD8+ T cells, or bulk PBMC T cells (not recorded which). The chain links TRBV29-1 to TRBJ2-1; the TRBD1 assignment by TCRdb is unverifiable without DNA. The TCR originated in a man aged 18 to 69 in good health. CDR3 amino acids: CSVQGTGGPRNEQFF.